This T cell receptor (beta chain) derives from a study of PD-1 blockade in classical Hodgkin lymphoma (dated by TCRdb to 2019 to 2021). Study-wide context: Nivolumab dosing was 3 mg/kg intravenously every 2 weeks, continuing until either disease progression or unacceptable toxicity. The study used TCR beta sequencing and CyTOF to define a peripheral blood immune signature of response to PD-1 blockade in classical Hodgkin lymphoma. The investigation overall reported the following: Baseline TCR diversity was reported as lower in newly diagnosed patients than in healthy donors, and lower still in relapsed/refractory patients. Trial patients achieving complete response had baseline diversity similar to newly diagnosed patients, whereas partial responders and progressors had significantly lower diversity. The study was limited to a single clinical trial cohort, and causes of repertoire differences, possibly disease activity or prior therapy, remained undefined. A significant rise by C4D1 was seen in CD4+ but not CD8+ TCR diversity (p=0.0027 vs p=0.16), with the rise being most apparent in complete responders (p=0.02). Lower diversity was seen in patients whose nivolumab began less than 1 year after ASCT, and these patients were left out of later analyses so that immune reconstitution would not confound the results.

As to this clone: What this receptor recognizes is not known. Base qualities are not provided; no much larger clone lies one nucleotide away.

From the cysteine through the phenylalanine, the CDR3 covers 13 amino acids. Of the read, only the CDR3 DNA is kept; its 39 bases are in frame from base 1. The CDR1 and CDR2 encoded by the germline V gene are MDHEN and SYDVKM. At the junction V is shortened by 5 bases and J by 4 bases; bases outside the gene matches: 4. The sample's time point label, decoded: cycle 4 day 1 (C4D1), after five to seven weeks of nivolumab. Relapse after autologous stem cell transplantation had occurred in all trial patients, and cohorts A, B and C were distinguished by prior brentuximab vedotin exposure. The trial cohort comprised 60 or so patients with relapsed/refractory classical Hodgkin lymphoma whose best overall responses were complete response, partial response or progressive disease. Trial patients were treated with single-agent nivolumab in the multi-cohort phase II CheckMate 205 trial. An independent review committee assessed best overall response using the 2007 International Working Group response criteria. Trial PBMCs were collected just before the start of nivolumab (C1D1) and during therapy at cycle 2 day 1 and cycle 4 day 1. Peripheral blood was collected in 8 mL Vacutainer Cell Preparation Tubes, from which PBMCs were isolated by centrifugation and then cryopreserved.

The Qiagen DNeasy kit was used to extract genomic DNA from unsorted PBMCs and from the negatively selected CD4+ and CD8+ fractions. TCR beta CDR3 regions were amplified by immunoSEQ multiplex PCR using primers annealing to V and J segments. Amplification bias was minimized using a synthetic immune receptor repertoire, and residual bias was removed computationally after sequencing. The study's processing was this. Repertoire diversity was quantified as the Shannon entropy index using custom Python scripts. Unsorted, CD4+ and CD8+ repertoires were analyzed separately, except in combined analyses where CD4+ and CD8+ sequences were merged in silico. A clone was considered expanded if an increase in frequency of at least 2-fold after treatment relative to C1D1 was found, and a pseudocount of 0.5 was applied to clones undetected at baseline. Singleton clones were defined as clones with 0 or 1 copy at C1D1, and non-singleton clones were defined as clones with 2 or more copies. Clones expanded in unsorted samples were labelled as CD4+, CD8+ or unknown by matching protein sequences in sorted samples from the same patient. Wilcoxon tests were applied to paired samples to test diversity changes from C1D1 to C4D1. This is the immuneACCESS table as TCRdb keeps it, with only in-frame sequences that have V and J called. A part of the clones is gone; compared with another copy, unresolved V genes explain less than half, and the rest is unexplained. For V, J and clone size, that table is used; D and trimming come from the DNA. In all, the sample holds some 110,000 clones, and roughly 89% of those were seen once. The ten biggest clones cover roughly 19% of the sample.

This receptor chain uses TRBV28 and TRBJ1-1, with 7 middle bases fitting TRBD1. The clonotype was recovered from a human donor with classical Hodgkin lymphoma. The source material was peripheral blood mononuclear cells (PBMCs), sampled before the fourth cycle of nivolumab. The DNA sequence follows: TGTGCCAGCAGTCCCGGGACAGCCACTGAAGCTTTCTTT. This sequence encodes CASSPGTATEAFF.